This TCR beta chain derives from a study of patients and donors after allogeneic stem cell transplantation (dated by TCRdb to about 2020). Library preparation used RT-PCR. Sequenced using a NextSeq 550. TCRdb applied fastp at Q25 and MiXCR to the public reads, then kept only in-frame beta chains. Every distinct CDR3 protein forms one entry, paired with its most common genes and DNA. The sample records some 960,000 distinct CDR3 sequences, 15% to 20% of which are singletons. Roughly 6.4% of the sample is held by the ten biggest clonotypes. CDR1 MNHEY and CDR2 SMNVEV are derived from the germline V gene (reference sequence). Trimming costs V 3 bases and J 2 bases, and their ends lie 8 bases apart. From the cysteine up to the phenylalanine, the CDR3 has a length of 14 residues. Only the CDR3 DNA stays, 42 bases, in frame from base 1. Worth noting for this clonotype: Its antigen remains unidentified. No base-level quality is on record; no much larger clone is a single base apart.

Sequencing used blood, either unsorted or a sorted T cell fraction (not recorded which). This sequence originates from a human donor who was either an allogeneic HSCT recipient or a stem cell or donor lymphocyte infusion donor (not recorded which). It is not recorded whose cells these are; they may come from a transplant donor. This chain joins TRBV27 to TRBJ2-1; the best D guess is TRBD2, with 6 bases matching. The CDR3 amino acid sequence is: CASSFERAYNEQFF. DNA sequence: TGTGCCAGCAGTTTTGAGCGGGCCTACAATGAGCAGTTCTTC.